This T cell receptor beta chain derives from a study of T cells in Graves' hyperthyroidism and ophthalmopathy. This clonotype was seen many times. Germline assignment: CDR1 SGHVS and CDR2 FQNEAQ. The CDR3 is made up of 14 amino acids. With 2 bases clipped from V and 6 bases from J, the junction kept 6 bases outside the gene matches. The CDR3 regions of TCR beta were amplified from RNA transcripts. First-round RT-PCR with HTBI primers amplified the TCR CDR3 region. TCRdb re-called the multiplex PCR reads with MiXCR, one entry per CDR3 protein. The profile shows a few hundred thousand distinct CDR3 sequences, approximately 44% of them singletons.

The sequence was obtained from a woman aged 18-29 years with Graves' hyperthyroidism. Material: peripheral blood or thyroid tissue (not recorded which). The rearrangement links TRBV7-8 to TRBJ2-7, with TRBD1 matching 8 bases. The CDR3 DNA reads as TGTGCCAGCAGCTTACGCCAGGGGGCCGCCGAGCAGTACTTC. Translating it yields CASSLRQGAAEQYF.